This is a list of T cell receptor beta chains from one sample in a study of human T cells and chemical hapten exposure. TCRdb reprocessed the RACE reads via MiXCR and lists one record per CDR3 protein. The sample includes 270,000 or so distinct CDR3 sequences, 7.5% to 8% seen only once; the top ten take around 1.2%. The sequenced sample was whole blood, obtained in connection with sensitization to the hapten diphenylcyclopropenone (DPC). The receptors here all came from a man aged 18-30 years with alopecia areata. Some clones in this sample may be carry-over from other donors' samples. The CDR3 runs from the conserved cysteine through the conserved F or W. D genes are given only for firm matches. Where a row states a size, it is once, few, many or the class of an expanded clone; other rows omit it.

CDR3nt: TGCGCCAGTAACCAGGGAGGTTTCTCTGAAGCTTTCTTT; CDR3aa: CASNQGGFSEAFF; j_gene: TRBJ1-1; v_gene: TRBV5-1; len: 13; d_gene: NA; abundance: many
CDR3nt: TGTGCCAGCAGAGCCACAGGATACAATGAGCAGTTCTTC; CDR3aa: CASRATGYNEQFF; j_gene: TRBJ2-1; v_gene: TRBV6-5; len: 13; d_gene: NA; abundance: few
CDR3nt: TGTGCCAGCAGCTTATCACCGGGACAGGGGGAGACCCAGTACTTC; CDR3aa: CASSLSPGQGETQYF; j_gene: TRBJ2-5; v_gene: TRBV7-9; len: 15; d_gene: TRBD1; abundance: few
CDR3nt: TGTGCCAGCACCCGATCGGGGGAGTACACCGGGGAGCTGTTTTTT; CDR3aa: CASTRSGEYTGELFF; j_gene: TRBJ2-2; v_gene: TRBV12-3/TRBV12-4; len: 15; d_gene: NA; abundance: many
CDR3nt: TGTGCCAGCAGCCTCGACAGGGTTAATGGCTACACCTTC; CDR3aa: CASSLDRVNGYTF; j_gene: TRBJ1-2; v_gene: TRBV7-2; len: 13; d_gene: TRBD1; abundance: many
CDR3nt: TGTGCCATCAGTGAACAGGGGACTCCCTACGAGCAGTACTTC; CDR3aa: CAISEQGTPYEQYF; j_gene: TRBJ2-7; v_gene: TRBV10-3; len: 14; d_gene: NA; abundance: few
CDR3nt: TGTGCCAGCACCTACGTCGAGGAAAATAGCAATCAGCCCCAGCATTTT; CDR3aa: CASTYVEENSNQPQHF; j_gene: TRBJ1-5; v_gene: TRBV28; len: 16; d_gene: NA; abundance: NA
CDR3nt: TGTGCCAGCAGCCGGAATCCACGCCCCGGGACAGGGAACACTGAAGCTTTCTTT; CDR3aa: CASSRNPRPGTGNTEAFF; j_gene: TRBJ1-1; v_gene: TRBV5-4; len: 18; d_gene: TRBD1; abundance: NA
CDR3nt: TGTGCCAGCAGTCCTCCCAGGGATTTCAATCAGCCCCAGCATTTT; CDR3aa: CASSPPRDFNQPQHF; j_gene: TRBJ1-5; v_gene: TRBV27; len: 15; d_gene: NA; abundance: many
CDR3nt: TGCGCCAGCAGTCCGGACTTGACCTACGAGCAGTACTTC; CDR3aa: CASSPDLTYEQYF; j_gene: TRBJ2-7; v_gene: TRBV4-3; len: 13; d_gene: NA; abundance: NA
CDR3nt: TGTGCCAGCAGCTTAGACAGGGCTGACAGTGAGCAGTTCTTC; CDR3aa: CASSLDRADSEQFF; j_gene: TRBJ2-1; v_gene: TRBV5-4; len: 14; d_gene: TRBD1; abundance: few
CDR3nt: TGCGCCAGCAGCCAAGCAACAGGGCTCGGCTATGGCTACACCTTC; CDR3aa: CASSQATGLGYGYTF; j_gene: TRBJ1-2; v_gene: TRBV4-3; len: 15; d_gene: NA; abundance: NA
CDR3nt: TGTGCCAGCAGCGAGAGGACAGGCCCCCAAGAGACCCAGTACTTC; CDR3aa: CASSERTGPQETQYF; j_gene: TRBJ2-5; v_gene: TRBV7-8; len: 15; d_gene: TRBD1; abundance: few
CDR3nt: TGTGCCAGCAGTTCCCCGGGACTAAGTTTGCATGAGCAGTTCTTC; CDR3aa: CASSSPGLSLHEQFF; j_gene: TRBJ2-1; v_gene: TRBV6-2/TRBV6-3; len: 15; d_gene: TRBD2; abundance: few
CDR3nt: TGCAGCGTGTCTAGAGGAAGCTCTGGAAACACCATATATTTT; CDR3aa: CSVSRGSSGNTIYF; j_gene: TRBJ1-3; v_gene: TRBV29-1; len: 14; d_gene: NA; abundance: NA
CDR3nt: TGTGCCAGCAGCGTAGTAACGGGACAGGCCTATGGCTACACCTTC; CDR3aa: CASSVVTGQAYGYTF; j_gene: TRBJ1-2; v_gene: TRBV9; len: 15; d_gene: TRBD1; abundance: few
CDR3nt: TGTGCCAGCGCTAGGCAGGGGGAAGTTCAGCCCCAGCATTTT; CDR3aa: CASARQGEVQPQHF; j_gene: TRBJ1-5; v_gene: TRBV6-2/TRBV6-3; len: 14; d_gene: TRBD1; abundance: many
CDR3nt: TGTGCCAGCAGCTGGAGTAGCGGGGGGGCCTCTAGCACAGATACGCAGTATTTT; CDR3aa: CASSWSSGGASSTDTQYF; j_gene: TRBJ2-3; v_gene: TRBV11-2; len: 18; d_gene: TRBD2; abundance: NA
CDR3nt: TGTGCCAGCAGTGCGGGGGCGCCTGAGGAGGGCGAGCAGTACTTC; CDR3aa: CASSAGAPEEGEQYF; j_gene: TRBJ2-7; v_gene: TRBV25-1; len: 15; d_gene: NA; abundance: many
CDR3nt: TGCAGCGTAACACGGGACGACGCAGATACGCAGTATTTT; CDR3aa: CSVTRDDADTQYF; j_gene: TRBJ2-3; v_gene: TRBV29-1; len: 13; d_gene: NA; abundance: many
CDR3nt: TGTGCCAGCATCCCACAGGGAGGAGCCGGGGAGCTGTTTTTT; CDR3aa: CASIPQGGAGELFF; j_gene: TRBJ2-2; v_gene: TRBV6-6; len: 14; d_gene: NA; abundance: NA
CDR3nt: TGTGCCATCAAGGCAGGGCTCGAGCAGTACTTC; CDR3aa: CAIKAGLEQYF; j_gene: TRBJ2-7; v_gene: TRBV10-3; len: 11; d_gene: NA; abundance: NA
CDR3nt: TGCAGCGTCCCAAGAGAGCGGGGGGCTCCCGGGGAGCTGTTTTTT; CDR3aa: CSVPRERGAPGELFF; j_gene: TRBJ2-2; v_gene: TRBV29-1; len: 15; d_gene: TRBD2; abundance: NA
CDR3nt: TGTGCCAGCAGTGAACCAGGGATGAACACTGAAGCTTTCTTT; CDR3aa: CASSEPGMNTEAFF; j_gene: TRBJ1-1; v_gene: TRBV6-1; len: 14; d_gene: NA; abundance: NA
CDR3nt: TGTGCCAGCTCACCGGACCTCACAGGGGGCGCGGGCTACACCTTC; CDR3aa: CASSPDLTGGAGYTF; j_gene: TRBJ1-2; v_gene: TRBV18; len: 15; d_gene: TRBD1; abundance: many
CDR3nt: TGTGCCAGCACCCGACAGGTCATCTATGGCTACACCTTC; CDR3aa: CASTRQVIYGYTF; j_gene: TRBJ1-2; v_gene: TRBV2; len: 13; d_gene: NA; abundance: NA
CDR3nt: TGTGCCAGCGGACAGGGGTTGGAAAACATTCAGTACTTC; CDR3aa: CASGQGLENIQYF; j_gene: TRBJ2-4; v_gene: TRBV2; len: 13; d_gene: TRBD1; abundance: NA
CDR3nt: TGCAGTGCTCCATGGGACAGGGACGGGGAGCTGTTTTTT; CDR3aa: CSAPWDRDGELFF; j_gene: TRBJ2-2; v_gene: TRBV20-1; len: 13; d_gene: TRBD1; abundance: NA